These 21 T cell receptor beta chains share one sample of origin, sequenced in a study of low-dose radiotherapy and immunotherapy resistance in tumors. Time point denoted: before trial treatment. Covering alpha and beta chains, TRAV- and TRBV-specific primers were used for the first-strand cDNA. Amplification, which lasted 20 PCR cycles, used a constant-region primer and V-primer adapter to amplify TCRs. TCRdb fed the reads into MiXCR, producing one record per CDR3 protein. Among about 39,000 distinct CDR3 sequences listed, about 28% were seen once. The starting material was PBMCs, obtained before treatment. Receptors were obtained from a male donor with gallbladder cancer.

This clonotype was counted only a few times. The genes are TRBV6-6 and TRBJ2-7, with 7 bases aligning to TRBD1. This CDR3 has 14 residues. Looked up from germline, CDR1 is MNHNY and CDR2 is SVGAGI (reference sequence). V shed 2 bases and J 2 bases; nucleotides not matched to a gene: 3. CDR3 DNA: TGTGCCAGCAGTTACAGGACAGGAACCTACGAGCAGTACTTC. It encodes CASSYRTGTYEQYF.

This clonotype was detected ten times or more. This chain joins TRBV7-2 and TRBJ2-1; 7 positions match TRBD1. The CDR3 is made up of 13 amino acids. Germline CDR1 SGHTA, CDR2 FQGNSA. Unmatched junction bases numbered 8, after V lost 6 bases and J lost 9 bases. The CDR3 DNA reads TGTGCCAGCAGACAAAGACAGGGTGGTGAGCAGTTCTTC. It codes for CASRQRQGGEQFF. The whole variable domain, filled in from reference TRBV7-2 and TRBJ2-1, reads GAGVSQSPSNKVTEKGKDVELRCDPISGHTALYWYRQSLGQGLEFLIYFQGNSAPDKSGLPSDRFSAERTGGSVSTLTIQRTQQEDSAVYLCASRQRQGGEQFFGPGTRLTVL.

On this clonotype: This likely traces to a read error, being one base from a far larger clone. This sequence joins TRBV13 and TRBJ2-2; a weak D match, TRBD1 (5 bases). CDR1 PRHDT and CDR2 FYEKMQ come from the germline V gene (reference sequence). The length of the CDR3 is 14 residues. Trimming took off 11 bases at V and 8 bases at J, with 21 bases between the two ends. CDR3 protein: CACNSGRQGGELFF. The CDR3 coding sequence is TGTGCCTGCAATTCTGGGCGTCAGGGAGGGGAGCTGTTTTTT.

This clonotype was observed many times. J is TRBJ2-2 and V is TRBV5-1; no clear D gene. V dropped 0 bases and J dropped 2 bases, with 5 bases sitting between them. Germline assignment: CDR1 SGHRS and CDR2 YFSETQ. This CDR3 comprises 14 residues. The CDR3 reads CASSLASNTGELFF. The CDR3 nucleotides are TGCGCCAGCAGCTTGGCTAGTAACACCGGGGAGCTGTTTTTT.

This clonotype was found many times. This chain joins TRBV18 and TRBJ1-1; 8 nucleotides match TRBD1. Per the germline V gene, CDR1 is KGHSH and CDR2 is LQKENI. V trimming: 3 bases; J trimming: 3 bases; junction bases outside the gene matches: 9. This CDR3 has 16 amino acids. This chain's CDR3 is CASSPGQGSMDTEAFF. For the CDR3, the DNA is TGTGCCAGCTCACCCGGACAGGGTTCCATGGACACTGAAGCTTTCTTT. Supplemented by reference TRBV18 and TRBJ1-1, the full variable domain reads NAGVMQNPRHLVRRRGQEARLRCSPMKGHSHVYWYRQLPEEGLKFMVYLQKENIIDESGMPKERFSAEFPKEGPSILRIQQVVRGDSAAYFCASSPGQGSMDTEAFFGQGTRLTVV.

This clonotype has at least ten counts. This chain joins TRBV4-1 and TRBJ2-1, with TRBD1 matching 11 bases. Per the germline V gene, CDR1 is MGHRA and CDR2 is YSYEKL. The CDR3 spans 15 residues. V lost 3 bases to trimming and J lost 5 bases; unmatched junction nucleotides: 3. This chain's CDR3 is CASSQGQGVNNEQFF. CDR3 nucleotides: TGCGCCAGCAGCCAGGGACAGGGGGTGAACAATGAGCAGTTCTTC.

This clonotype was recorded many times. V and J are TRBV20-1 and TRBJ2-3; D remains unclear. Trimming removed 0 bases from V and 2 bases from J, with 6 bases in between. CDR1 and CDR2 from the germline V gene are DFQATT and SNEGSKA (reference sequence). The CDR3 is 13 amino acids. The CDR3 DNA reads TGCAGTGCTAGAGATCAGATCACAGATACGCAGTATTTT. Its protein product is CSARDQITDTQYF.

The table lists this clonotype with many counts. This chain connects TRBV9 to TRBJ2-1, with 15 bases aligning to TRBD2. V shed 4 bases and J 6 bases; nucleotides not matched to a gene: 5. CDR1 SGDLS and CDR2 YYNGEE come from the germline V gene. The CDR3 is made up of 16 amino acids. CDR3 region: CASSPGTSGGINEQFF. CDR3 nucleotides: TGTGCCAGCAGCCCAGGGACTAGCGGGGGGATCAATGAGCAGTTCTTC.

This clonotype was counted between two and nine times. The chain recombines TRBV7-9 with TRBJ2-3, with 10 bases lining up with TRBD2. The CDR3 is 15 amino acids. The trim removed 5 bases at V and 1 base at J, leaving 3 bases unmatched. Germline V lookup: CDR1 SEHNR, CDR2 FQNEAQ (reference sequence). CDR3 sequence reads: CASSNGLAGTDTQYF. The CDR3 DNA reads TGTGCCAGCAGCAACGGACTAGCGGGCACAGATACGCAGTATTTT.

There are many counts of this clonotype. The chain joins TRBV27 to TRBJ2-1, with unresolved D. Trimming pared 3 bases from V and 8 bases from J, leaving 14 bases between. CDR3 size: 14 residues. Germline CDR1 MNHEY, CDR2 SMNVEV (reference sequence). The CDR3 nucleotides read TGTGCCAGCAGTTTGGGCCAAGAGAGCGATGAGCAGTTCTTC. Its translation is CASSLGQESDEQFF.

This clonotype was found many times. The rearrangement joins TRBV9 to TRBJ2-7, with a weak D call TRBD2 (5 bases). The CDR3 length is 14 residues. Germline loops: CDR1 SGDLS, CDR2 YYNGEE. V lost 4 bases and J lost 4, with 15 bases in between. The CDR3 DNA reads TGTGCCAGCAGCCCCATGGGAGTTGGATACGAGCAGTACTTC. This codes for CASSPMGVGYEQYF.

The sample holds many counts of this clonotype. The V gene is TRBV9, the J gene TRBJ2-2; TRBD2 matches 10 bases. Germline-derived CDR1 and CDR2 are SGDLS and YYNGEE. This CDR3 region has 16 residues. Losses at the gene ends were 4 bases for V and 7 bases for J; bases not matched to a gene: 10. The CDR3 reads CASSMRTSGAFGELFF. The CDR3 coding sequence is TGTGCCAGCAGCATGCGGACTAGCGGAGCTTTCGGGGAGCTGTTTTTT.

There are a few counts of this clonotype. A far larger clone lies a single base away; this is likely a read error. The gene calls are TRBV28 and TRBJ2-1, with 7 bases matching TRBD1. Germline CDR1 is MDHEN and CDR2 is SYDVKM. The J segment lost 10 bases and the V segment lost 4 bases, leaving 1 base of the junction unmatched. This CDR3 is built from 11 residues. CDR3 in DNA: TGTGCCAGCAGTTACAGGGGCGAGCAGTTCTTC. Amino acid sequence: CASSYRGEQFF.

This clonotype was recorded many times. The chain carries TRBV12-3 or TRBV12-4 and TRBJ2-2, with 8 bases aligning to TRBD1. Trimming took 5 bases from V and 6 from J; bases not matched to a gene: 20. The CDR3 runs 19 residues. The CDR3 DNA reads as TGTGCCAGCAGTCGACCGGGACAGGATATCGGCCGGGATGCCGGGGAGCTGTTTTTT. Protein: CASSRPGQDIGRDAGELFF.

A word on this clonotype: A far larger clone is a single base away, which makes a read error likely. V and J are TRBV29-1 and TRBJ2-5, with D possibly matching TRBD2 (7 bases). The CDR3 is made up of 12 amino acids. The germline V and J ends were trimmed by 7 bases and 11 bases, with 20 bases remaining between them. CDR1 SQVTM and CDR2 ANQGSEA come from the germline V gene. CDR3 DNA: TGCAGCGCCGATCCGGGGGGCCATGAGCAGTACTTC. It encodes CSADPGGHEQYF.

This clonotype was seen repeatedly, ten times or more. The V and J genes are TRBV9 and TRBJ1-1, with D possibly matching TRBD1 (5 bases). Per the germline V gene, CDR1 is SGDLS and CDR2 is YYNGEE. The CDR3 is 15 residues long. The V end lost 4 bases, the J end lost 3 bases, and 16 bases lay between the germline ends. The CDR3 DNA reads TGTGCCAGCAGCCTTGACCCTCGAGGGGACACTGAAGCTTTCTTT. Translation: CASSLDPRGDTEAFF.

V gene TRBV9 combines with J gene TRBJ2-1, with TRBD1 matching 8 bases. This CDR3 spans 14 amino acids. In germline, CDR1 is SGDLS, CDR2 YYNGEE. Trimming took 3 bases from V and 7 from J; bases not matched to a gene: 6. CDR3 region: CASSAQGARNEQFF. For the CDR3, the DNA is TGTGCCAGCAGCGCCCAGGGGGCGAGAAATGAGCAGTTCTTC.

This clonotype was counted at least ten times. This chain uses TRBV28 with TRBJ2-3; 9 bases match TRBD2. Germline V lookup: CDR1 MDHEN, CDR2 SYDVKM. Trimming removed 5 bases from V and 4 bases from J; junction bases left unmatched: 4. The CDR3 extends over 14 amino acids. CDR3 residues: CASSIIAGADTQYF. The CDR3 DNA reads TGTGCCAGCAGTATAATAGCGGGAGCAGATACGCAGTATTTT.

The CDR3 sequence is CASTYRQGNYEQYF. As DNA, the CDR3 is TGTGCCAGCACCTACCGACAGGGGAACTACGAGCAGTACTTC. The genes are TRBV7-9 and TRBJ2-7, with TRBD1 identical over 8 bases. The CDR3 is 14 residues long. Trimming removed 7 bases from V and 3 bases from J; junction bases left unmatched: 8. Germline V lookup: CDR1 SEHNR, CDR2 FQNEAQ (reference sequence).

As DNA, the CDR3 is TGTGCCAGCAGTCCGGGACGTGAGCAGTTCTTC. Its protein is CASSPGREQFF. This rearrangement joins TRBV6-5 to TRBJ2-1; perhaps D is TRBD1 or TRBD2 (5 bases each). There are 11 residues in the CDR3. V dropped 5 bases and J dropped 9 bases, with 8 bases sitting between them. CDR1 is MNHEY and CDR2 is SVGAGI in the germline V gene.

This clonotype was found many times. The V call is TRBV7-6, the J call TRBJ2-7; no clear D gene. V dropped 4 bases and J dropped 3 bases, with 7 bases sitting between them. The CDR3 is 12 residues long. Germline values: CDR1 SGHVS, CDR2 FNYEAQ. This CDR3 reads CASSSDDYEQYF. CDR3 sequence (DNA): TGTGCCAGCAGCTCCGACGACTACGAGCAGTACTTC.